This T cell receptor (beta chain) comes out of a study of HIV-infected patients and healthy controls. There are a few counts of this clonotype. TCRdb processed the 5' RACE reads anew with MiXCR; each CDR3 protein has one entry. Altogether 15,000 to 20,000 distinct CDR3 sequences are present, around 20% being singletons, with the ten largest covering 33%. The CDR3 consists of 12 residues. V was clipped by 7 bases and J by 2 bases, with 8 bases between them. This chain uses TRBV12-3 or TRBV12-4 with TRBJ1-1; D unresolved. This clonotype was obtained from a human donor in good health. Sequencing was done on a sample of CD8+ T cells from blood. The CDR3 sequence is CASTIPNTEAFF. The DNA for the CDR3 is TGTGCCAGCACCATCCCAAACACTGAAGCTTTCTTT.